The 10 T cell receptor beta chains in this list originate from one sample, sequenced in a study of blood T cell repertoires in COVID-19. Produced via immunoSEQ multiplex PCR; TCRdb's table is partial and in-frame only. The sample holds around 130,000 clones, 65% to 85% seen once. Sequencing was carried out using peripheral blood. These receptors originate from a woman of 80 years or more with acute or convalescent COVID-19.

DNA of the CDR3: TGTGCCAGCTCAGCGACAGGGACTGGAAACACCATATATTTT. Protein: CASSATGTGNTIYF. The chain carries TRBV18 and TRBJ1-3; 7 bases are shared with TRBD1. This CDR3 is built from 14 residues. Germline values: CDR1 KGHSH, CDR2 LQKENI. V was clipped by 5 bases and J by 2 bases; unmatched bases: 3.

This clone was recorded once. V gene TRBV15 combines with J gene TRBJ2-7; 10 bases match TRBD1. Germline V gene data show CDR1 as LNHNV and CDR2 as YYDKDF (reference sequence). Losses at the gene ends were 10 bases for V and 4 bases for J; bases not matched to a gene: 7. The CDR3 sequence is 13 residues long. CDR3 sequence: CASCRDRGYEQYF. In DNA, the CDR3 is TGTGCCAGCTGCCGGGACAGGGGATACGAGCAGTACTTC.

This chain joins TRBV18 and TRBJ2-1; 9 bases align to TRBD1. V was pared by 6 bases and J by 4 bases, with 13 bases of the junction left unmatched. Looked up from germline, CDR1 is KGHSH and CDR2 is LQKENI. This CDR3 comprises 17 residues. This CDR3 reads CASSYLGRTGVYNEQFF. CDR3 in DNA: TGTGCCAGCTCTTACCTAGGCCGGACAGGGGTTTACAATGAGCAGTTCTTC.

CDR3 in DNA: TGTGCCAGCAGCCAATTGGCCAACAGGGGATCAAAACTGTTTTTT. This gives the protein CASSQLANRGSKLFF. The chain employs TRBV3-1 (or the pseudogene TRBV3-2) and TRBJ1-4; 7 positions match TRBD1. CDR3 size: 15 residues. The germline V gene has CDR1 LGHDT and CDR2 YNNKEL (reference sequence). V dropped 2 bases and J dropped 10; count of bases not matched to a gene: 10.

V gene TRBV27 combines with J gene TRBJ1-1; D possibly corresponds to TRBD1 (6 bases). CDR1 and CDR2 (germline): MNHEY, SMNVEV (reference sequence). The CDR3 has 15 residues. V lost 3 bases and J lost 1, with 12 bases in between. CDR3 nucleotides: TGTGCCAGCAGTTTTTATAGGACAGAGAACACTGAAGCTTTCTTT. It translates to CASSFYRTENTEAFF.

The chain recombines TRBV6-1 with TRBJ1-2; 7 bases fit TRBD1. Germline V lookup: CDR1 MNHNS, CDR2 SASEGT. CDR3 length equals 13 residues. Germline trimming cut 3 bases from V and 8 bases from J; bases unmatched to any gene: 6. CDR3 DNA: TGTGCCAGCAGTGACGACAGGGTGAGGGGCTACACCTTC. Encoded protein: CASSDDRVRGYTF.

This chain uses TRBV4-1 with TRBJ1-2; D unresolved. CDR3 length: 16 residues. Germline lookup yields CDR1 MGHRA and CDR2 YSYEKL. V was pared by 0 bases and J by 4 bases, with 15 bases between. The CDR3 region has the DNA TGCGCCAGCAGCCAAGATGTGGCGGGATTGGGCTATGGCTACACCTTC. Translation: CASSQDVAGLGYGYTF.

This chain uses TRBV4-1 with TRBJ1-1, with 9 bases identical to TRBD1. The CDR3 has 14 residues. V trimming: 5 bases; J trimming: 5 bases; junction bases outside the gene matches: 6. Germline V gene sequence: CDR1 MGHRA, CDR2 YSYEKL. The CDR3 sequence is CASSETGGRTEAFF. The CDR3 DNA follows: TGCGCCAGCAGCGAGACAGGGGGTAGGACTGAAGCTTTCTTT.

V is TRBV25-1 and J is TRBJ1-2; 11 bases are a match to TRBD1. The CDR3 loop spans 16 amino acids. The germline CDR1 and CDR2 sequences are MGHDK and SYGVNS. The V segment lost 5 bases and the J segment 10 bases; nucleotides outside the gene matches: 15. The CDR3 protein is CASSPTTGTGGLDYTF. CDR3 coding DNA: TGTGCCAGCAGTCCCACCACCGGGACAGGGGGATTAGACTACACCTTC.

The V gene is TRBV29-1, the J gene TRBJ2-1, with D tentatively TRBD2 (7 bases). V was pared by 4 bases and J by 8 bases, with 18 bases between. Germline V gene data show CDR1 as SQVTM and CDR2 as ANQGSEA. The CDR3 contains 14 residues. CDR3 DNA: TGCAGCGTTGCCTTGTTACTAGGGGGGGATGAGCAGTTCTTC. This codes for CSVALLLGGDEQFF.